Reported below is one T cell receptor (beta chain). The data derive from a study of blood T cell repertoires in COVID-19. Background on the study: Samples of COVID-19 (acute and convalescent) were obtained from the United States, Italy and Spain. The cDNA or gDNA used as material had been derived from T cells, B-cell-depleted T cells, or PBMCs.

TCRdb's table, derived via immunoSEQ multiplex PCR, lists solely in-frame clones and lacks some. The top ten clones hold about 9% of a sample with over 14,000 clones, around 88% of them seen once. The sequenced sample was peripheral blood. This TCR came from a human donor in a cohort sampled during active COVID-19.

CDR3 sequence reads: CASSVGIAANSYEQYF. CDR3 sequence (DNA): TGTGCCAGCAGCGTAGGCATAGCGGCCAACTCCTACGAGCAGTACTTC. The chain couples TRBV9 to TRBJ2-7, with D tentatively TRBD2 (6 bases). This CDR3 has 16 residues. Per the germline V gene, CDR1 is SGDLS and CDR2 is YYNGEE. Trimming removed 0 bases from V and 0 bases from J, with 13 bases in between.